This TCR beta chain was identified during a study of tumor and adjacent non-tumor tissue in lung cancer. Study summary: Histology: about twelve adenocarcinoma, a couple of squamous cell carcinoma, 1 small cell lung cancer. Aged about 30 to 76 years, patients included more than nine men and about 5 women with stage I to III disease. Each sample yielded around 4 million productive TCRbeta reads on average.

Three rounds of nested PCR, following a modified ARM-PCR protocol, produced the TCRbeta library. TCRdb re-derived calls from the multiplex PCR reads in MiXCR, one entry per CDR3 protein. The sample lists under 100,000 distinct CDR3 sequences; approximately 71% were seen once. RNA was extracted from bulk tissue without any cell sorting. CDR3 length equals 15 residues. Per the germline V gene, CDR1 is MDHEN and CDR2 is SYDVKM. Worth noting for this clonotype: One end of the junction fails to match germline, which may point to a read error.

The rearrangement links TRBV28 to TRBJ1-2; a possible D gene is TRBD1 (5 bases). Sequenced: lung tumor tissue. The source is a woman in her 70s with non-small cell lung cancer. CDR3 bases: TGTACCAGCAGTTTTAGGGACGGACCCTACTATGGCTACACCTTC. As protein: CTSSFRDGPYYGYTF.